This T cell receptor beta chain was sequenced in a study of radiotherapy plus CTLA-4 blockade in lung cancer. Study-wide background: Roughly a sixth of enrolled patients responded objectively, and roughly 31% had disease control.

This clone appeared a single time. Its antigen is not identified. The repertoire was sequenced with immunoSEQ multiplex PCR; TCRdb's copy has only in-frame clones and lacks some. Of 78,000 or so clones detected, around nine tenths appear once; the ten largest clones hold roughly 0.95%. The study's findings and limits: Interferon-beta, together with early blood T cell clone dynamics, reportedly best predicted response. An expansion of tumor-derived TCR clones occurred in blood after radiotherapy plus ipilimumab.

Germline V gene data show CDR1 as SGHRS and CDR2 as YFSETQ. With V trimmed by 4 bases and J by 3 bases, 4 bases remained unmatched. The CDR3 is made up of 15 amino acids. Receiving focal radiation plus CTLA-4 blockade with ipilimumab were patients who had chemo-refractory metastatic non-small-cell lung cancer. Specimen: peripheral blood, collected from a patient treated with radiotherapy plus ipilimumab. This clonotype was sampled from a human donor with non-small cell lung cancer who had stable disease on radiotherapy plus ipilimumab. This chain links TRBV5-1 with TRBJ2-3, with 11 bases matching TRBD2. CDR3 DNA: TGCGCCAGCAGCATCTTAGCGGGAGGGACAGATACGCAGTATTTT. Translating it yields CASSILAGGTDTQYF.